What follows are 24 T cell receptor beta chains derived from one specimen sequenced in a study of T cell changes during pregnancy in multiple sclerosis. Clones were read by immunoSEQ multiplex PCR, and TCRdb kept only the in-frame ones, dropping some. The data show 90,000 to 100,000 clones, 90% to 95% seen once. Sequencing was performed on peripheral blood, taken in the third trimester of pregnancy. These receptors were collected from a female donor with multiple sclerosis, enrolled in a pregnancy study.

The V gene is TRBV2, the J gene TRBJ2-7; 8 bases match TRBD1. The CDR3 consists of 14 residues. J was trimmed by 2 bases and V by 8 bases; bases with no gene match: 8. Germline CDR1 is SNHLY and CDR2 is FYNNEI. CDR3 sequence (DNA): TGTGCCAGCTCTAGGACAGGGACGGCCTACGAGCAGTACTTC. This gives the protein CASSRTGTAYEQYF.

The DNA of the CDR3 is TGTGCCAGCAGCAGCGGGAGAGTAACAGATACGCAGTATTTT. Encoded protein: CASSSGRVTDTQYF. The chain uses TRBV27 and TRBJ2-3; the match to TRBD2 covers 8 bases. Germline trimming cut 6 bases from V and 3 bases from J; bases unmatched to any gene: 5. There are 14 residues in the CDR3. Germline V gene data show CDR1 as MNHEY and CDR2 as SMNVEV (reference sequence).

V usage is TRBV2 and J usage is TRBJ1-4, with 9 bases matching TRBD1. V lost 6 bases to trimming and J lost 7 bases; unmatched junction nucleotides: 3. The V gene's germline CDR1 is SNHLY and CDR2 FYNNEI. This CDR3 has 13 amino acids. The CDR3, as DNA: TGTGCCAGCAGGCGGGACAGGGTTGAAAAACTGTTTTTT. Amino acids: CASRRDRVEKLFF.

The genes are TRBV30 and TRBJ2-5; TRBD2 matches 8 bases. Germline values: CDR1 GTSNPN, CDR2 SVGIG (reference sequence). The CDR3 runs 15 residues. J lost 5 bases, V lost 5 bases, and 13 bases had no gene match. CDR3 nucleotide sequence: TGTGCCTGGCGTAACGCGGGAGGACCAAGGGAGACCCAGTACTTC. This gives the protein CAWRNAGGPRETQYF.

The rearrangement joins TRBV5-1 to TRBJ2-5; TRBD1 matches at 10 bases. V was clipped by 0 bases and J by 4 bases; unmatched bases: 9. The CDR3 runs 17 residues. Looked up from germline, CDR1 is SGHRS and CDR2 is YFSETQ. The CDR3 spells CASSLGQGALLTETQYF. DNA for the CDR3: TGCGCCAGCAGCTTGGGACAGGGGGCCCTACTTACAGAGACCCAGTACTTC.

CDR3 protein: CASSSSRLAGGGYNEQFF. The CDR3 nucleotides are TGTGCCAGCAGCTCGAGCAGACTAGCGGGAGGGGGATACAATGAGCAGTTCTTC. The J gene is TRBJ2-1, the V gene TRBV7-8; 14 bases align to TRBD2. The CDR3 spans 18 residues. Germline values: CDR1 SGHVS, CDR2 FQNEAQ. The V and J ends lost 4 bases and 4 bases, in that order; junction bases with no gene match: 9.

The chain employs TRBV19 and TRBJ2-6, with D hard to call. Germline-derived CDR1 and CDR2 are LNHDA and SQIVND (reference sequence). V was pared by 3 bases and J by 0 bases, with 6 bases between. The CDR3 extends over 15 amino acids. The CDR3, as DNA: TGTGCCAGTAGTATTCTGAGCTCTGGGGCCAACGTCCTGACTTTC. Its translation: CASSILSSGANVLTF. The whole variable domain, remainder taken from reference TRBV19 and TRBJ2-6, is DGGITQSPKYLFRKEGQNVTLSCEQNLNHDAMYWYRQDPGQGLRLIYYSQIVNDFQKGDIAEGYSVSREKKESFPLTVTSAQKNPTAFYLCASSILSSGANVLTFGAGSRLTVL.

The CDR3, as DNA: TGTGCCAGCAGCCCATACACCGGGGAGCTGTTTTTT. It encodes CASSPYTGELFF. V is TRBV9 and J is TRBJ2-2, with D uncertain. The CDR3 is made up of 12 amino acids. V shed 4 bases and J shed 3 bases, with 4 bases lying between them. From germline, CDR1 is SGDLS and CDR2 YYNGEE.

This chain uses TRBV9 with TRBJ2-3, with TRBD2 identical over 8 bases. CDR3 size: 14 residues. The germline V gene has CDR1 SGDLS and CDR2 YYNGEE. V trimming: 4 bases; J trimming: 6 bases; junction bases outside the gene matches: 7. The CDR3 sequence: CASSLATSADTQYF. The CDR3 bases are TGTGCCAGCAGCTTAGCGACTAGCGCGGATACGCAGTATTTT.

The chain recombines TRBV30 with TRBJ2-1; the match to TRBD2 covers 7 bases. The J segment lost 2 bases and the V segment lost 2 bases, leaving 6 bases of the junction unmatched. The germline V gene encodes CDR1 GTSNPN and CDR2 SVGIG (reference sequence). This CDR3 has 15 residues. CDR3 bases: TGTGCCTGGAGTACGGGGACTACTACCTACAATGAGCAGTTCTTC. Its translation: CAWSTGTTTYNEQFF.

The chain combines TRBV19 with TRBJ2-5; 7 nucleotides agree with TRBD1. The CDR3 loop spans 12 amino acids. Unmatched junction bases numbered 1, after V lost 5 bases and J lost 4 bases. Germline CDR1 LNHDA, CDR2 SQIVND (reference sequence). CDR3 in amino acids: CASSYRGETQYF. The CDR3 DNA follows: TGTGCCAGTAGTTACAGGGGAGAGACCCAGTACTTC.

This chain links TRBV7-9 with TRBJ2-1; 12 nucleotides line up with TRBD2. The CDR3 loop spans 16 amino acids. The germline gives CDR1 SEHNR, CDR2 FQNEAQ (reference sequence). V trimming: 6 bases; J trimming: 2 bases; junction bases outside the gene matches: 5. DNA for the CDR3: TGTGCCAGCAGTTATAGGACTAGCGGGACCTACAATGAGCAGTTCTTC. Its protein product is CASSYRTSGTYNEQFF.

CDR3 protein: CSVRMRDRVDGGYTF. In DNA form, the CDR3 reads TGCAGCGTCCGTATGAGGGACAGGGTAGATGGGGGCTACACCTTC. The chain links TRBV29-1 to TRBJ1-2; 9 bases map to TRBD1. The CDR3 has 15 amino acids. Germline CDR1 is SQVTM and CDR2 is ANQGSEA. The V gene end was trimmed by 6 bases and the J gene end by 8 bases; junction bases not matched to a gene: 16.

This clone showed up many times. This rearrangement joins TRBV18 to TRBJ2-5; 8 nucleotides line up with TRBD1. CDR3 size: 17 residues. V was pared by 2 bases and J by 5 bases, with 13 bases of the junction left unmatched. Germline V gives CDR1 KGHSH, CDR2 LQKENI. CDR3 in amino acids: CASSPSSGGATGETQYF. In DNA form, the CDR3 reads TGTGCCAGCTCACCAAGTTCAGGGGGCGCAACAGGGGAGACCCAGTACTTC.

In this sample, this clone turned up once. This chain connects TRBV7-2 to TRBJ2-7, with 9 bases matching TRBD1. The V segment lost 3 bases and the J segment 2 bases; nucleotides outside the gene matches: 11. The CDR3 extends over 17 amino acids. Per germline, CDR1 SGHTA and CDR2 FQGNSA. The CDR3 DNA sequence: TGTGCCAGCAGCTTCCGGACAGGGGCGCTCCTCCCCTACGAGCAGTACTTC. Encoded protein: CASSFRTGALLPYEQYF.

The chain combines TRBV7-2 with TRBJ2-3; tentative D call: TRBD1 (5 bases). This CDR3 is built from 15 residues. Trimming removed 3 bases at V and 0 bases at J, with 10 bases between. Germline CDR1 SGHTA, CDR2 FQGNSA. The CDR3 nucleotides read TGTGCCAGCAGCTTCCGACAGTTTAGCACAGATACGCAGTATTTT. The encoded protein is CASSFRQFSTDTQYF.

The chain couples TRBV5-1 to TRBJ2-2; D might be TRBD1 (6 bases). The V gene's germline CDR1 is SGHRS and CDR2 YFSETQ. Trimming cost V 4 bases and J 7 bases, with 8 bases left between them. The CDR3 sequence is 12 residues long. The CDR3 sequence: CASSQGFGELFF. The DNA of the CDR3 is TGCGCCAGCAGCCAGGGGTTCGGGGAGCTGTTTTTT.

The chain recombines TRBV29-1 with TRBJ2-1; the match to TRBD2 covers 14 bases. The CDR3 runs 15 residues. The germline gives CDR1 SQVTM, CDR2 ANQGSEA. Germline trimming cut 7 bases from V and 9 bases from J; bases unmatched to any gene: 11. CDR3 protein: CSASGLAGAGGEQFF. Written as DNA, the CDR3 is TGCAGCGCCTCGGGACTAGCGGGAGCTGGCGGTGAGCAGTTCTTC.

The V gene is TRBV30, the J gene TRBJ1-1; D is possibly TRBD1 (6 bases). The V gene's germline CDR1 is GTSNPN and CDR2 SVGIG (reference sequence). Deletions cut 4 bases from V and 1 base from J, with 10 bases between. The CDR3 extends over 13 amino acids. The CDR3 DNA follows: TGTGCCTGGAAACAGGGCCAGAACACTGAAGCTTTCTTT. Amino acid sequence: CAWKQGQNTEAFF.

The chain combines TRBV27 with TRBJ2-7; D is uncertain. The CDR3 has 11 residues. Trimming shortened V by 4 bases and J by 8 bases, and 9 bases separated the two germline ends. Germline V gene data show CDR1 as MNHEY and CDR2 as SMNVEV (reference sequence). This CDR3 reads CASSSDTQQYF. The CDR3 DNA reads TGTGCCAGCAGTTCAGACACGCAGCAGTACTTC.

This chain links TRBV6-6 with TRBJ2-2; TRBD2 matches at 11 bases. This CDR3 is built from 16 residues. V lost 6 bases, J lost 4 bases, and 7 bases stayed unmatched. The germline CDR1 and CDR2 sequences are MNHNY and SVGAGI (reference sequence). The CDR3 DNA is TGTGCCAGCAGCCTACTAGCGGGAGTAGGCACCGGGGAGCTGTTTTTT. Protein product: CASSLLAGVGTGELFF.

The chain couples TRBV27 to TRBJ2-7; 10 bases agree with TRBD2. CDR1 MNHEY and CDR2 SMNVEV come from the germline V gene (reference sequence). The CDR3 is 14 residues long. The V segment lost 5 bases and the J segment 3 bases; nucleotides outside the gene matches: 4. The CDR3 DNA is TGTGCCAGCAGTCTTAGGACTAGCGGCTACGAGCAGTACTTC. Translation: CASSLRTSGYEQYF.

The chain combines TRBV18 with TRBJ1-4, with D possibly TRBD1 on 5 matching bases. The length of the CDR3 is 15 residues. The V end lost 8 bases, the J end lost 8 bases, and 21 bases lay between the germline ends. Germline CDR1 and CDR2: KGHSH and LQKENI. Written as DNA, the CDR3 is TGTGCCAGCGCCCAGGGAGGATCGGTAAAAGAAAAACTGTTTTTT. This sequence encodes CASAQGGSVKEKLFF.

This clone was recorded once. J is TRBJ1-3 and V is TRBV2, with TRBD1 as a possible D gene (5 bases). The ends were cut back, 6 bases at V and 1 base at J, with 10 bases in the middle. Germline V gene sequence: CDR1 SNHLY, CDR2 FYNNEI. The length of the CDR3 is 14 residues. The CDR3 is CASSQGLSGNTIYF. CDR3 DNA: TGTGCCAGCAGCCAGGGACTTTCTGGAAACACCATATATTTT.